Below are 14 T cell receptor beta chains sequenced from a single sample in a study of T-cell reconstitution after alpha-beta-depleted transplantation in children. This sample's TCRbeta library carried unique molecular identifier barcodes. TCRdb independently ran MiXCR on the PCR reads; one entry per CDR3 protein. The sample holds about half a million distinct CDR3 sequences, 9.5% to 15% seen once. This material consisted of PBMCs from the stem cell graft donor, taken from the stem cell graft. These receptors were collected from a human donor who donated a stem cell graft to a child with combined immunodeficiency.

There are a few counts of this clonotype. The V and J genes are TRBV20-1 and TRBJ2-1; D is undetermined. CDR1 is DFQATT, CDR2 SNEGSKA, per germline (reference sequence). Trimming took off 6 bases at V and 8 bases at J, with 17 bases between the two ends. CDR3 length equals 13 residues. The chain's CDR3 is CSASPRVRDEQFF. The CDR3 bases are TGCAGTGCCTCCCCCCGGGTAAGAGATGAGCAGTTCTTC.

The genes are TRBV6-2 or TRBV6-3 and TRBJ2-5; maybe TRBD2 (5 bases). Looked up from germline, CDR1 is MNHEY and CDR2 is SVGEGT. This CDR3 has 15 amino acids. The germline V and J ends were trimmed by 3 bases and 2 bases, with 13 bases remaining between them. CDR3 bases: TGTGCCAGCAGTTATTTCGCGGGCGGTCAAGAGACCCAGTACTTC. This translates into CASSYFAGGQETQYF.

J is TRBJ2-5 and V is TRBV11-2, with 7 bases identical to TRBD1. Germline V gives CDR1 SGHAT, CDR2 FQNNGV. V lost 5 bases and J lost 5; bases outside the gene matches: 8. The CDR3 contains 14 residues. The CDR3 here is CASSPLTGMETQYF. As DNA, the CDR3 is TGTGCCAGCAGCCCCCTGACAGGGATGGAGACCCAGTACTTC.

In its sample, this clonotype was seen many times. J is TRBJ2-5 and V is TRBV27; D is possibly TRBD2 (6 bases). Germline V gene data show CDR1 as MNHEY and CDR2 as SMNVEV (reference sequence). The ends were cut back, 5 bases at V and 13 bases at J, with 23 bases in the middle. The CDR3 runs to 14 residues. The chain's CDR3 is CASSPSRDLKRPYF. In DNA, the CDR3 is TGTGCCAGCAGTCCCTCCCGGGACTTAAAAAGGCCGTACTTC.

Written as DNA, the CDR3 is TGCGCCAGCAGCCAATCTGGACGGGTATATGCGGGGGGCGTTGAGGATGAGCAGTTCTTC. It is translated as CASSQSGRVYAGGVEDEQFF. The rearrangement joins TRBV4-3 to TRBJ2-1, with TRBD2 matching over 8 bases. Looked up from germline, CDR1 is LGHNA and CDR2 is YSLEER. J was trimmed by 8 bases and V by 2 bases; bases with no gene match: 23. The CDR3 contains 20 residues.

Points on this clonotype: A read error may explain this, as a much larger clone is one base away. The rearrangement links TRBV27 to TRBJ2-1, with 7 nucleotides matching TRBD2. Germline assignment: CDR1 MNHEY and CDR2 SMNVEV (reference sequence). V trimming: 1 base; J trimming: 0 bases; junction bases outside the gene matches: 3. The CDR3 covers 16 residues. The CDR3 reads CASSLLSGNSYNEQFF. The CDR3 DNA follows: TGTGCCAGCAGTTTATTAAGCGGGAACTCCTACAATGAGCAGTTCTTC.

The table lists this clonotype with a few counts. This rearrangement joins TRBV12-5 to TRBJ2-2; D gene ambiguous. Trimming removed 3 bases from V and 6 bases from J, with 8 bases in between. CDR3 length equals 13 residues. CDR1 is LGHNT and CDR2 is FRNRAP in the germline V gene. This CDR3 is CASGFPGSGELFF. The CDR3 DNA sequence: TGTGCTAGTGGTTTCCCCGGTTCCGGGGAGCTGTTTTTT.

V and J are TRBV4-2 and TRBJ1-2, with 11 nucleotides matching TRBD1. Unmatched junction bases numbered 9, after V lost 5 bases and J lost 1 base. This CDR3 is 17 amino acids long. Germline V lookup: CDR1 LGHNA, CDR2 YNFKEQ. The DNA for the CDR3 is TGTGCCAGCAGCTCCTCGGACAGGGGGCTCCTTAACTATGGCTACACCTTC. Translated, it gives CASSSSDRGLLNYGYTF.

In this sample, this clonotype turned up a few times. J is TRBJ2-1 and V is TRBV24-1, with no clear D. Trimming shortened V by 1 base and J by 0 bases, and 12 bases separated the two germline ends. The CDR3 is made up of 17 amino acids. Germline V CDR1 and CDR2: KGHDR, SFDVKD. The CDR3 region has the DNA TGTGCCACCAGTGATTTTTCCCTATCGAGCTCCTACAATGAGCAGTTCTTC. Amino acids: CATSDFSLSSSYNEQFF.

This chain joins TRBV4-3 and TRBJ2-3; the D is unclear. The germline CDR1 and CDR2 sequences are LGHNA and YSLEER. This CDR3 spans 14 amino acids. With 0 bases removed from V and 5 bases from J, the gap between germline ends came to 9 bases. CDR3 in DNA: TGCGCCAGCAGCCAAGATTTTGACCGAGATACGCAGTATTTT. This encodes CASSQDFDRDTQYF.

This clonotype was recorded many times. The V call is TRBV6-1, the J call TRBJ2-5, with D perhaps matching TRBD1 (6 bases). CDR3 length: 14 amino acids. The V end lost 4 bases, the J end lost 5 bases, and 14 bases lay between the germline ends. Germline V gene sequence: CDR1 MNHNS, CDR2 SASEGT. The CDR3 sequence is CASSAGQLSETQYF. CDR3 sequence (DNA): TGTGCCAGCAGTGCTGGACAGTTATCGGAGACCCAGTACTTC.

This clonotype appeared many times. The chain combines TRBV28 with TRBJ2-3, with 8 bases fitting TRBD1. Germline CDR1 MDHEN, CDR2 SYDVKM. CDR3 length equals 14 residues. V was clipped by 5 bases and J by 3 bases; unmatched bases: 4. The CDR3 region has the DNA TGTGCCAGCAGTCGTAGACAGGGGACAGATACGCAGTATTTT. Its translation is CASSRRQGTDTQYF.

This clonotype was detected a few times. The gene calls are TRBV29-1 and TRBJ1-4; 7 nucleotides agree with TRBD1. V lost 7 bases, J lost 8 bases, and 10 bases stayed unmatched. The CDR3 length is 13 residues. Germline V gene sequence: CDR1 SQVTM, CDR2 ANQGSEA. The CDR3 region has the DNA TGCAGCGGCGCAGGGGGGGGTGGAGAAAAACTGTTTTTT. Amino acid sequence: CSGAGGGGEKLFF. Based on the CDR3 plus reference TRBV29-1 and TRBJ1-4, the full variable domain is SAVISQKPSRDICQRGTSLTIQCQVDSQVTMMFWYRQQPGQSLTLIATANQGSEATYESGFVIDKFPISRPNLTFSTLTVSNMSPEDSSIYLCSGAGGGGEKLFFGSGTQLSVL.

The rearrangement links TRBV7-2 to TRBJ1-5; D unresolved. V was cut by 3 bases and J by 1 base, with 7 bases left in between. Germline V gene data show CDR1 as SGHTA and CDR2 as FQGNSA. The CDR3 covers 14 residues. CDR3 DNA: TGTGCCAGCAGCTTTACTCCGAGCAATCAGCCCCAGCATTTT. Its translation: CASSFTPSNQPQHF.